The T cell receptor (beta chain) described here comes from a study of cytomegalovirus exposure and HLA in healthy donors. Looking at the study overall: The study placed around 80% of its 398 genotyped donors in the Caucasian-associated ancestry cluster. Whole-study results and caveats: Being productive about 90% or about 30% of the time was typical of most TCR beta V segments in an earlier analysis.

Primers for the PCR totalled 60 Vbeta and 13 Jbeta. Measured with immunoSEQ multiplex PCR; TCRdb has only the in-frame clones, and not every one. The repertoire holds 100,000 or so clones, with roughly 80% as singletons. Healthy bone marrow donors made up the donors. Trimming stripped 2 bases from V and 2 bases from J, with 8 bases between. This CDR3 is built from 14 residues. The germline V gene has CDR1 SGHRS and CDR2 YFSETQ. With respect to this clone: Its antigen is not identified.

The sequenced sample was PBMCs. The clonotype originates from a female donor in good health and CMV-seropositive. V is TRBV5-1 and J is TRBJ1-5, with D perhaps TRBD1 (5 bases). The CDR3 protein is CASSFDSRNQPQHF. The CDR3 DNA is TGCGCCAGCAGCTTTGACAGCCGCAATCAGCCCCAGCATTTT.